Shown below are 16 T cell receptor beta chains from a single sample sequenced in a study of cytomegalovirus exposure and HLA in healthy donors. In the PCR, 60 Vbeta and 13 Jbeta primers were used. TCRdb's copy holds only in-frame clones and misses some; the assay was immunoSEQ multiplex PCR. The sample holds about 270,000 clones; 72% are singletons and the top ten take approximately 2.1%. Sequencing used PBMCs. The receptor source for this set is a female donor in good health and CMV-seronegative.

The V and J genes are TRBV18 and TRBJ1-5, with 10 nucleotides matching TRBD1. Losses at the gene ends were 2 bases for V and 6 bases for J; bases not matched to a gene: 7. The CDR3 totals 16 residues. In germline, CDR1 is KGHSH, CDR2 LQKENI. The CDR3 nucleotides read TGTGCCAGCTCACCAGAACCGACAGGGGGCGGTCAGCCCCAGCATTTT. This codes for CASSPEPTGGGQPQHF.

J is TRBJ2-7 and V is TRBV11-1; 9 nucleotides align to TRBD2. V lost 4 bases and J lost 4; bases outside the gene matches: 11. Germline CDR1 reads SGHAT; CDR2 reads FQDESV (reference sequence). This CDR3 has 16 residues. CDR3 residues: CASSYSLPGLAYEQYF. The CDR3 nucleotides read TGTGCCAGCAGCTACTCCCTACCGGGACTAGCTTACGAGCAGTACTTC.

This clone was counted between two and nine times. V is TRBV14 and J is TRBJ2-3, with D possibly matching TRBD2 (6 bases). The V end lost 3 bases, the J end lost 2 bases, and 21 bases lay between the germline ends. Looked up from germline, CDR1 is SGHDN and CDR2 is FVKESK. This CDR3 contains 18 residues. The CDR3 nucleotides are TGTGCCAGCAGCCAGACGACTCCCAGCGGGTACAACACAGATACGCAGTATTTT. It specifies CASSQTTPSGYNTDTQYF.

This clone turned up a few times. A junction boundary mismatches the germline segment, possibly from a read error. The CDR3 loop is CASSPDWSSYNEQFF. The CDR3 DNA is TGTGCTAGCAGCCCGGACTGGAGCTCCTACAATGAGCAGTTCTTC. The chain uses TRBV7-7 and TRBJ2-1; D is possibly TRBD2 (5 bases). From germline, CDR1 is SSHAT and CDR2 FNYEAQ (reference sequence). This CDR3 spans 15 amino acids.

The sample holds one count of this clone. The rearrangement uses TRBV19 and TRBJ2-1, with D possibly TRBD2 on 5 matching bases. V shed 0 bases and J shed 0 bases, with 18 bases lying between them. Germline values: CDR1 LNHDA, CDR2 SQIVND (reference sequence). The CDR3 covers 19 residues. The CDR3 coding sequence is TGTGCCAGTAGTATAGAACCATTGGACTCCGCGAGCTCCTACAATGAGCAGTTCTTC. Translation: CASSIEPLDSASSYNEQFF.

This clone was picked up a small number of times. The rearrangement uses TRBV28 and TRBJ1-1, with D uncertain. This CDR3 is built from 16 residues. V was shortened by 2 bases and J by 2 bases, with 15 bases between the two germline ends. Per germline, CDR1 MDHEN and CDR2 SYDVKM. This CDR3 reads CASSLGGRRVNTEAFF. DNA for the CDR3: TGTGCCAGCAGTTTAGGTGGCAGGCGAGTTAACACTGAAGCTTTCTTT.

This rearrangement joins TRBV7-9 to TRBJ2-7, with D possibly TRBD2 on 5 matching bases. The CDR3 runs 16 residues. The germline V gene encodes CDR1 SEHNR and CDR2 FQNEAQ (reference sequence). Trimming took 5 bases from V and 0 from J, leaving 17 bases between them. CDR3 DNA sequence: TGTGCCAGCAGCCGAGCCTTAGCGCCTTCCTCCTACGAGCAGTACTTC. Its translation: CASSRALAPSSYEQYF. Full variable domain (outside the CDR3, taken from reference TRBV7-9 and TRBJ2-7): DTGVSQNPRHKITKRGQNVTFRCDPISEHNRLYWYRQTLGQGPEFLTYFQNEAQLEKSRLLSDRFSAERPKGSFSTLEIQRTEQGDSAMYLCASSRALAPSSYEQYFGPGTRLTVT.

The CDR3 loop is CAWSRAGTGGGQPQHF. The CDR3 region has the DNA TGTGCCTGGAGTAGGGCCGGGACAGGGGGCGGTCAGCCCCAGCATTTT. This sequence joins TRBV30 and TRBJ1-5, with 12 bases fitting TRBD1. The CDR3 consists of 16 residues. J lost 6 bases, V lost 2 bases, and 8 bases had no gene match. Per germline, CDR1 GTSNPN and CDR2 SVGIG (reference sequence). Based on the CDR3 plus reference TRBV30 and TRBJ1-5, the full variable domain is SQTIHQWPATLVQPVGSPLSLECTVEGTSNPNLYWYRQAAGRGLQLLFYSVGIGQISSEVPQNLSASRPQDRQFILSSKKLLLSDSGFYLCAWSRAGTGGGQPQHFGDGTRLSIL.

The V call is TRBV5-1, the J call TRBJ1-2; possibly TRBD1 for D (5 bases). V lost 1 base and J lost 2, with 12 bases in between. This CDR3 has 15 amino acids. The germline V gene encodes CDR1 SGHRS and CDR2 YFSETQ. The CDR3 DNA reads TGCGCCAGCAGCTTGCAGGGAGGGGCGAACTATGGCTACACCTTC. This encodes CASSLQGGANYGYTF.

The chain joins TRBV20-1 to TRBJ2-5; D call uncertain. Trimming removed 4 bases at V and 3 bases at J, with 6 bases between. There are 11 residues in the CDR3. Germline V lookup: CDR1 DFQATT, CDR2 SNEGSKA (reference sequence). DNA of the CDR3: TGCAGTGCTACTAGGAAAGAGACCCAGTACTTC. The encoded protein is CSATRKETQYF.

The chain has TRBV12-5 and TRBJ2-3; 8 nucleotides match TRBD1. Trimming cost V 0 bases and J 9 bases; bases outside gene matches: 8. The germline V gene has CDR1 LGHNT and CDR2 FRNRAP. The CDR3 spans 15 residues. The CDR3 here is CASGLVPNDRGTQYF. The DNA for the CDR3 is TGTGCTAGTGGTTTGGTACCCAATGACAGGGGAACGCAGTATTTT.

The chain links TRBV28 to TRBJ1-2; D might be TRBD1 (5 bases). This CDR3 is built from 15 residues. Germline loops: CDR1 MDHEN, CDR2 SYDVKM. V lost 2 bases to trimming and J lost 2 bases, with 12 bases between them. The CDR3 sequence is CASSLKGRRNYGYTF. The CDR3 region has the DNA TGTGCCAGCAGTTTAAAGGGGAGGAGGAACTATGGCTACACCTTC.

This clone was seen only a few times. J is TRBJ1-3 and V is TRBV5-8; no firm D call. The CDR3 is 15 amino acids. The V and J ends lost 1 base and 0 bases respectively, with 8 bases between them. The germline CDR1 and CDR2 sequences are SGHTS and YDEGEE. The CDR3 DNA reads as TGTGCCAGCAGCTTGTATAGAAACTCTGGAAACACCATATATTTT. It yields the protein CASSLYRNSGNTIYF.

This clone has just a few counts. The chain employs TRBV4-2 and TRBJ2-5, with a weak D call TRBD1 (6 bases). This CDR3 is built from 17 residues. Germline V lookup: CDR1 LGHNA, CDR2 YNFKEQ. Trimming cost V 3 bases and J 3 bases, with 20 bases left between them. The CDR3 reads CASSHKTGRDPKETQYF. In DNA form, the CDR3 reads TGTGCCAGCAGCCACAAGACAGGACGGGACCCAAAAGAGACCCAGTACTTC.

The chain joins TRBV10-1 to TRBJ2-1; 9 bases are shared with TRBD2. The CDR3 is 12 amino acids. The germline gives CDR1 WNHNN, CDR2 SYGVQD (reference sequence). Germline trimming cut 5 bases from V and 9 bases from J; bases unmatched to any gene: 2. The CDR3 protein is CASSQLAGEQFF. Here the CDR3 DNA reads TGCGCCAGCAGTCAACTAGCGGGTGAGCAGTTCTTC.

The chain combines TRBV10-2 with TRBJ1-3; D unresolved. Trimming stripped 2 bases from V and 2 bases from J, with 13 bases between. Looked up from germline, CDR1 is WSHSY and CDR2 is SAAADI. The length of the CDR3 is 16 residues. The CDR3 region is CASSEGLTRTGNTIYF. CDR3 DNA sequence: TGCGCCAGCAGTGAGGGGCTCACCCGGACTGGAAACACCATATATTTT.